This TCR beta chain was profiled in a study of molecular identifiers for immune sequencing clone quantification (dated by TCRdb to between 2017 and 2018). About the investigation overall: For a replicate experiment, the RNA from either 20,000 or 100,000 naive CD8 T cells was divided into five aliquots, and four of those aliquots went on to sequencing. CD8 T cells were used in a methods study to benchmark molecular-identifier clustering-based TCR repertoire sequencing (MIDCIRS) and TCR RNA copy counting.

Note on this clonotype: Its target antigen remains unknown. Per-nucleotide qualities are absent, and no much larger clonotype sits a single base away.

The library was generated by PCR. Reads for this sample came from an Illumina HiSeq 4000. Bulk TCR libraries were prepared as previously described, using TCR primers listed in Table S5. Purification of total RNA was performed with the Qiagen AllPrep DNA/RNA kit. Before analysis, reads from multiple sequencing runs of one library were combined. In the paper's pipeline: Reads were retained only if the reads had an exact TCR constant sequence, and the retained reads were trimmed to 150 nt and grouped according to their 12-nt molecular barcodes. Within each barcode group, reads were sub-clustered at a 15% Levenshtein threshold, and quality-weighted consensus sequences were built per RNA molecule. Non-functional sequences were discarded, and so were lower-count sequences lying one edit away from another sequence. Based on fitting two negative binomial distributions, any barcode sub-cluster with under 20% of the maximum read count was discarded. Using fastp trimming at Q25 and MiXCR clonotype assembly, TCRdb reanalyzed the public sequencing data and kept in-frame beta chains. Identical CDR3 proteins give one entry, which carries the most common genes and DNA. The V and J calls were determined by TCRdb, not by the authors. The sample table shows about 640,000 distinct CDR3 sequences, and nearly 20% are seen once. The top ten constitute 0.75% to 0.95% of the sample.

Naive CD8 T cell libraries were made from 20,000 to 1,000,000 sorted cells using 10%, 30% or 50% of purified RNA. Naive CD8 T cells were FACS-sorted as CD8+CD4-CCR7+CD45RA+ on a BD FACSAria II into RLT Plus buffer. To test detection sensitivity, Jurkat RNA equal to about nine TCR copies was added to samples of roughly 18,000-1,100,000 naive CD8 T cells. Enrichment of CD8 T cells was performed with RosetteSep CD8+ T Cell Enrichment Cocktail and Ficoll-Paque, after which ACK red cell lysis was carried out. General findings and caveats noted by the study authors: Spiked-in Jurkat TCR RNA (approximately 10 copies' worth), which is not part of the donor repertoire, was contained in the naive libraries. Highly expanded clone sizes could be underestimated if identical TCR molecules share a barcode. Spiked-in Jurkat TCR RNA equivalent to a single cell was reported to be detectable even among 750,000 to 1,000,000 naive CD8 T cells. In CMV-specific effector cells, clones with more than 20 RNA copies contained over 98% of molecules, whereas in naive cells such clones contained under 1% of molecules. Without barcode sub-clustering, chimeric consensus sequences inflated TCR diversity; chimeras reached as high as 47%. Modeling gave 3 to 3.5 recovered TCR RNA copies per cell versus around 9.9 by digital PCR, implying roughly 28% capture efficiency.

Germline trimming amounts to 5 bases on V and 8 bases on J, with 13 as the count of junction bases outside the gene matches. CDR1 and CDR2, per the germline V gene (reference sequence), are DFQATT and SNEGSKA. From its cysteine to its phenylalanine, the CDR3 spans 17 amino acids. Only the CDR3 portion is preserved as DNA: 51 bases, with reading frame beginning at the first base. The receptor chain draws on TRBV20-1 and TRBJ2-1; TRBD2 fits 15 bases in the junction. This receptor was obtained from a human donor in good health. Some libraries in this study had Jurkat cell RNA spiked in. The sequencing sample was made of naive CD8+ T cells from blood, with Jurkat cell RNA spiked in. The cell subset or site label of this sample denotes: FACS-sorted CD8+CD4-CCR7+CD45RA+ naive T cells. The CDR3 sequence is CSAVRPGTSGRWDEQFF. The DNA sequence is TGCAGTGCTGTTCGCCCCGGGACTAGCGGGAGGTGGGATGAGCAGTTCTTC.